Described below is a single TCR beta chain sequence and its context. What it binds is unknown. The sample originates from a study of CD8 T cells in ankylosing spondylitis. The germline V gene encodes CDR1 MGHRA and CDR2 YSYEKL. This CDR3 spans 15 amino acids. J gave up 5 bases and V 2 bases, and 3 bases lay outside the gene matches. By quantitative 5'-RACE with molecular barcodes, the TCR beta libraries were made. MiXCR was run by TCRdb on the 5' RACE reads, yielding one entry per CDR3 protein. Of 250,000 or so distinct CDR3 sequences in the sample, 15% to 20% were seen once. Study results and caveats: Reportedly, significant enrichment of disease-linked clones occurred in matched ankylosing spondylitis synovial fluid. What appeared characteristic of ankylosing spondylitis blood was a TCR beta motif of seven to nine highly homologous variants.

The sequenced sample consisted of blood, either unsorted or a sorted T cell fraction (not recorded which). This rearrangement joins TRBV4-1 to TRBJ1-4, with TRBD1 matching over 9 bases. The sequence derives from a male donor with ankylosing spondylitis or in good health (not recorded which). CDR3 sequence: CASSQNRGLNEKLFF. In nucleotides, the CDR3 is TGCGCCAGCAGCCAAAACAGGGGGCTAAATGAAAAACTGTTTTTT.